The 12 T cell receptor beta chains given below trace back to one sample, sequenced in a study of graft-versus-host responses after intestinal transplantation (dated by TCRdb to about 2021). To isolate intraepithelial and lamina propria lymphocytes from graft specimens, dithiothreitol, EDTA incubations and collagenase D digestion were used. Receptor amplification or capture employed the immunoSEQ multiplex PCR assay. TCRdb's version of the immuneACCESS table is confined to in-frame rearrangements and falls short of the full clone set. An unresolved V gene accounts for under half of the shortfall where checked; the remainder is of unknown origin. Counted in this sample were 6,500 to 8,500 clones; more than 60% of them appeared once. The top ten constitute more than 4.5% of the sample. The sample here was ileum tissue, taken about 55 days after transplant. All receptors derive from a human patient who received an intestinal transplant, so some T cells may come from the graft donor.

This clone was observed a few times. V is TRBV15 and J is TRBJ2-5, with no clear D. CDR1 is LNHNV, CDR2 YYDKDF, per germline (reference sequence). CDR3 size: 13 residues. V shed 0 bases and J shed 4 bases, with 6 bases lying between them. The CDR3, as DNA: TGTGCCACCAGCAGAGATCCCCGAGAGACCCAGTACTTC. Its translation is CATSRDPRETQYF. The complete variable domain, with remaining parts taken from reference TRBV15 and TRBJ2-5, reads DAMVIQNPRYQVTQFGKPVTLSCSQTLNHNVMYWYQQKSSQAPKLLFHYYDKDFNNEADTPDNFQSRRPNTSFCFLDIRSPGLGDTAMYLCATSRDPRETQYFGPGTRLLVL.

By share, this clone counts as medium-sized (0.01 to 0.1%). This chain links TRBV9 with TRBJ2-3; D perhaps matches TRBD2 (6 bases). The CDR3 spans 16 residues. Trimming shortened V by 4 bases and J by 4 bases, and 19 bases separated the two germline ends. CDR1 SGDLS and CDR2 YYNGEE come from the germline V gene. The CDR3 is CASSLVVRGGADTQYF. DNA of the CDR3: TGTGCCAGCAGCTTGGTAGTCAGAGGAGGGGCAGATACGCAGTATTTT.

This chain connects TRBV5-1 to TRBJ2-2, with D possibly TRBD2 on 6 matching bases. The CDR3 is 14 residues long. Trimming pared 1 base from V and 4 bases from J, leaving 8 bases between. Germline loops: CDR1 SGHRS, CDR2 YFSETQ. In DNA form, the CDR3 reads TGCGCCAGCAGCTTGAACGGGGGCACCGGGGAGCTGTTTTTT. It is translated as CASSLNGGTGELFF.

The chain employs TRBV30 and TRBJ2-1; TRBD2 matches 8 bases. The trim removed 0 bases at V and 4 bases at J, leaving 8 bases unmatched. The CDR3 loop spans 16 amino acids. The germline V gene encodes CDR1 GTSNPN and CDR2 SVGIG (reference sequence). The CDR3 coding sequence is TGTGCCTGGAGTGTACACCGGGGGGGCGCATACAATGAGCAGTTCTTC. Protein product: CAWSVHRGGAYNEQFF.

CDR3 in amino acids: CASSVADSANTGELFF. The CDR3 DNA reads TGTGCCAGCAGCGTAGCGGACAGCGCGAACACCGGGGAGCTGTTTTTT. V gene TRBV9 combines with J gene TRBJ2-2; a possible D gene is TRBD1 (6 bases). Germline CDR1 is SGDLS and CDR2 is YYNGEE. The CDR3 contains 16 residues. V lost 0 bases and J 0 bases, leaving 9 bases between the germline ends.

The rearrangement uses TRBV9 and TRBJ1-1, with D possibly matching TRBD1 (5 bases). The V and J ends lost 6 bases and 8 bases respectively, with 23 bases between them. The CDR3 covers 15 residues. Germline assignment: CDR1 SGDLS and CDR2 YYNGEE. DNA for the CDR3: TGTGCCAGCATTCCCTGGGCAGGGATTAAGAACGAAGCTTTCTTT. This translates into CASIPWAGIKNEAFF.

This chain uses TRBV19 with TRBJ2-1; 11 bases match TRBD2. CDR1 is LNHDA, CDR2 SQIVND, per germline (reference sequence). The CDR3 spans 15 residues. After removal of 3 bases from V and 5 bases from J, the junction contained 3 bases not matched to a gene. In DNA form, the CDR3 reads TGTGCCAGTAGTATTAGCGGGGGGGCCCACAATGAGCAGTTCTTC. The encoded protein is CASSISGGAHNEQFF.

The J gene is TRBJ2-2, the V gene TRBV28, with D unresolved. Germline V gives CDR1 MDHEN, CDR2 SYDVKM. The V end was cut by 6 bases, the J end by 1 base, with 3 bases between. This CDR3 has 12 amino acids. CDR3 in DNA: TGTGCCAGCAGCCGGAACACCGGGGAGCTGTTTTTT. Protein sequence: CASSRNTGELFF. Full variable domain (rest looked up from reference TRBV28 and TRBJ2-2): DVKVTQSSRYLVKRTGEKVFLECVQDMDHENMFWYRQDPGLGLRLIYFSYDVKMKEKGDIPEGYSVSREKKERFSLILESASTNQTSMYLCASSRNTGELFFGEGSRLTVL.

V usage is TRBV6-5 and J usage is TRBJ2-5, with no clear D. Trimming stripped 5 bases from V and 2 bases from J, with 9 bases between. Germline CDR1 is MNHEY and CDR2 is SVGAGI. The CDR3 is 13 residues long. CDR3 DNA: TGTGCCAGCAGTGAAGAGAATCAAGAGACCCAGTACTTC. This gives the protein CASSEENQETQYF.

The CDR3 bases are TGCGCCAGCAGCTTGGGTCGGCGCGGGGACACAGATACGCAGTATTTT. Translation: CASSLGRRGDTDTQYF. The chain joins TRBV5-1 to TRBJ2-3, with D perhaps matching TRBD2 (6 bases). The germline CDR1 and CDR2 sequences are SGHRS and YFSETQ. The CDR3 is 16 amino acids. Trimming left V 0 bases short and J 2 bases short, with 13 bases between.

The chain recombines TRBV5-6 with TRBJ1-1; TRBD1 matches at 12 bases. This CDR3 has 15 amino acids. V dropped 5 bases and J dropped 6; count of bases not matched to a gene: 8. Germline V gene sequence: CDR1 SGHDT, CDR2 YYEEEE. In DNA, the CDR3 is TGTGCCAGCAGTCCCGGGACAGGGGGCAAGGCTGAAGCTTTCTTT. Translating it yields CASSPGTGGKAEAFF.

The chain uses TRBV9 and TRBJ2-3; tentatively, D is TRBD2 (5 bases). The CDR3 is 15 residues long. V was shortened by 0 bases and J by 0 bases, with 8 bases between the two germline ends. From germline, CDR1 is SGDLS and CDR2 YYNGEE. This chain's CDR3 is CASSVGAVSTDTQYF. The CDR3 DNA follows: TGTGCCAGCAGCGTAGGAGCGGTCAGCACAGATACGCAGTATTTT.